This section outlines one T cell receptor beta chain sequence together with its context. Trimming took 5 bases from V and 1 from J, leaving 9 bases between them. The germline gives CDR1 DFQATT, CDR2 SNEGSKA (reference sequence). The CDR3 contains 12 residues. The data stem from a study of CD8 T cells in Susac syndrome. Random hexamers served to reverse transcribe roughly 0.5 to 1 ug RNA. Each CDR3 protein gets one entry after TCRdb re-called the immunoSEQ multiplex PCR reads with MiXCR. The sample lists about 120,000 distinct CDR3 sequences, about 93% occurring once. This chain links TRBV20-1 with TRBJ2-7, with unresolved D. This sequence was found in a human donor with Susac syndrome. The sample consisted of CD8+ T cells from PBMCs. The CDR3 loop reads CSAADGSYEQYF. DNA of the CDR3: TGCAGTGCTGCGGACGGGTCCTACGAGCAGTACTTC.